What follows is one TCR beta chain and its context. This specimen comes from a study of blood T cell repertoires in COVID-19. As for the study in general: Samples came from the United States, Italy and Spain, spanning acute and convalescent COVID-19. Nucleic acid was either cDNA or gDNA, and it came from T cells, B-cell-depleted T cells, or PBMCs.

V lost 1 base and J lost 1, with 5 bases in between. The CDR3 has 13 amino acids. Germline CDR1 reads SGHRS; CDR2 reads YFSETQ. Methods used by the authors: Reference gene primer amplification gave estimated nucleated cell counts. Clones were sequenced by immunoSEQ multiplex PCR, and TCRdb holds only the in-frame ones, with some missing. The DNA gave D and trimming, while V, J and clone size come from that table. This table holds about 74,000 clones, around 78% found once. What was sequenced was peripheral blood. The chain links TRBV5-1 to TRBJ1-1; D is unresolved. The receptor was isolated from a human donor in a cohort sampled during active COVID-19. CDR3: CASSLIQNTEAFF. The CDR3 coding sequence is TGCGCCAGCAGCTTGATACAGAACACTGAAGCTTTCTTT.